Presented here are 20 T cell receptor beta chains from one specimen sequenced in a study of cytomegalovirus exposure and HLA in healthy donors. In the PCR, 60 Vbeta and 13 Jbeta primers were used. Sequenced by immunoSEQ multiplex PCR; TCRdb stores in-frame clones only, minus some. The table includes 85,000 to 110,000 clones, roughly three quarters detected once. The sequencing input was PBMCs. The origin of the receptors is a man aged 50-60 years in good health and CMV-seropositive.

The chain combines TRBV27 with TRBJ2-7, with 8 bases fitting TRBD2. In germline, CDR1 is MNHEY, CDR2 SMNVEV (reference sequence). Trimming cost V 0 bases and J 4 bases; bases outside gene matches: 2. The CDR3 extends over 14 amino acids. CDR3 region: CASSLSASGYEQYF. The CDR3 coding sequence is TGTGCCAGCAGTTTATCGGCTAGCGGGTACGAGCAGTACTTC.

This clone turned up a few times. This chain connects TRBV15 to TRBJ2-5; the match to TRBD2 covers 13 bases. Germline CDR1 LNHNV, CDR2 YYDKDF (reference sequence). V lost 0 bases to trimming and J lost 4 bases; unmatched junction nucleotides: 5. The CDR3 totals 17 residues. The DNA of the CDR3 is TGTGCCACCAGCAGAGATAGGACTAGCGGGAGTGTAGAGACCCAGTACTTC. Protein: CATSRDRTSGSVETQYF. Filled out from reference TRBV15 and TRBJ2-5, the complete variable domain reads DAMVIQNPRYQVTQFGKPVTLSCSQTLNHNVMYWYQQKSSQAPKLLFHYYDKDFNNEADTPDNFQSRRPNTSFCFLDIRSPGLGDTAMYLCATSRDRTSGSVETQYFGPGTRLLVL.

The chain is built from TRBV28 and TRBJ2-7; 13 nucleotides align to TRBD2. J lost 6 bases, V lost 6 bases, and 5 bases had no gene match. This CDR3 is 14 amino acids long. CDR1 MDHEN and CDR2 SYDVKM come from the germline V gene. DNA for the CDR3: TGTGCCAGCAGCCAACTAGCGGGAGGGCCCGAGCAGTACTTC. Protein sequence: CASSQLAGGPEQYF.

This clone came up once. The genes are TRBV6-6 and TRBJ2-1; 8 nucleotides align to TRBD2. V lost 7 bases, J lost 6 bases, and 11 bases stayed unmatched. The CDR3 extends over 15 amino acids. Germline assignment: CDR1 MNHNY and CDR2 SVGAGI (reference sequence). CDR3 sequence: CASNPRAGGLNEQFF. In nucleotides, the CDR3 is TGTGCCAGCAACCCTCGGGCGGGAGGTCTCAATGAGCAGTTCTTC.

As to this clone: This sample also contains other DNA sequences that code for the same CDR3. The V call is TRBV6-1, the J call TRBJ1-1; TRBD1 aligns across 10 bases. There are 13 residues in the CDR3. J gave up 3 bases and V 6 bases, and 1 base lay outside the gene matches. Germline CDR1 MNHNS, CDR2 SASEGT. The CDR3 DNA sequence: TGTGCCAGCAGAGGACAGGGGGACACTGAAGCTTTCTTT. Amino acid sequence: CASRGQGDTEAFF.

The chain carries TRBV5-5 and TRBJ2-5; D is possibly TRBD1 (6 bases). V was trimmed by 4 bases and J by 1 base, leaving 11 bases between them. This CDR3 is 14 amino acids long. Germline CDR1 and CDR2: SGHKS and YYEKEE (reference sequence). This CDR3 reads CASSPWTVQETQYF. In DNA, the CDR3 is TGTGCCAGCAGCCCGTGGACAGTCCAAGAGACCCAGTACTTC.

The J gene is TRBJ2-7, the V gene TRBV15; 8 nucleotides agree with TRBD1. V was clipped by 3 bases and J by 0 bases; unmatched bases: 7. The CDR3 contains 16 residues. The V gene's germline CDR1 is LNHNV and CDR2 YYDKDF (reference sequence). As DNA, the CDR3 is TGTGCCACCAGCAGGGTGGACAGGGCCAGCTCCTACGAGCAGTACTTC. It translates to CATSRVDRASSYEQYF.

This clone was seen more than once but under ten times. The chain uses TRBV7-3 and TRBJ2-1, with D uncertain. Trimming pared 3 bases from V and 3 bases from J, leaving 12 bases between. Per the germline V gene, CDR1 is SGHTA and CDR2 is FQGTGA. The CDR3 runs 15 residues. The CDR3 nucleotides are TGTGCCAGCAGCTTGGGCCACGGCGTCTACAATGAGCAGTTCTTC. Protein product: CASSLGHGVYNEQFF.

The rearrangement joins TRBV10-2 to TRBJ2-1; perhaps TRBD1 as D (5 bases). With 0 bases removed from V and 8 bases from J, the gap between germline ends came to 11 bases. Germline V lookup: CDR1 WSHSY, CDR2 SAAADI. The CDR3 consists of 14 residues. The CDR3 region is CASSESARGDEQFF. CDR3 sequence (DNA): TGCGCCAGCAGTGAGTCGGCTAGGGGCGATGAGCAGTTCTTC.

This clone appeared a few times. The rearrangement uses TRBV13 and TRBJ1-2; D is undetermined. The CDR3 has 15 amino acids. Germline V gives CDR1 PRHDT, CDR2 FYEKMQ (reference sequence). V was pared by 5 bases and J by 0 bases, with 13 bases between. The CDR3: CASSAQVEANYGYTF. The DNA of the CDR3 is TGTGCCAGCAGCGCCCAGGTTGAAGCTAACTATGGCTACACCTTC.

This clone has just one count. The J gene is TRBJ1-3, the V gene TRBV6-5, with D possibly being TRBD1 (5 bases). This CDR3 comprises 14 residues. V was cut by 7 bases and J by 3 bases, with 13 bases left in between. Germline values: CDR1 MNHEY, CDR2 SVGAGI. The CDR3 loop is CASTKRGFGNTIYF. The CDR3 region has the DNA TGTGCCAGCACCAAAAGGGGCTTTGGAAACACCATATATTTT.

This clone was detected once. The chain uses TRBV29-1 and TRBJ1-3, with TRBD1 matching over 8 bases. The ends lost 6 bases at V and 1 base at J; junction bases unmatched: 8. The CDR3 is 15 amino acids. Germline CDR1 and CDR2: SQVTM and ANQGSEA. Written as DNA, the CDR3 is TGCAGCGTCCAACCGACAGGGGCGTCTGGAAACACCATATATTTT. This gives the protein CSVQPTGASGNTIYF.

This clone was observed a single time. The chain joins TRBV7-8 to TRBJ2-7, with TRBD2 matching over 9 bases. This CDR3 spans 16 amino acids. Trimming cost V 5 bases and J 2 bases; bases outside gene matches: 10. Germline loops: CDR1 SGHVS, CDR2 FQNEAQ. The CDR3 here is CASSPGASGATYEQYF. The CDR3 nucleotides read TGTGCCAGCAGCCCAGGGGCTAGCGGGGCGACCTACGAGCAGTACTTC. The full variable domain, completed using reference TRBV7-8 and TRBJ2-7, is GAGVSQSPRYKVAKRGQDVALRCDPISGHVSLFWYQQALGQGPEFLTYFQNEAQLDKSGLPSDRFFAERPEGSVSTLKIQRTQQEDSAVYLCASSPGASGATYEQYFGPGTRLTVT.

This clone was observed a few times. V is TRBV6-5 and J is TRBJ2-7, with TRBD2 as a possible D gene (5 bases). Germline V CDR1 and CDR2: MNHEY, SVGAGI. The length of the CDR3 is 14 residues. With 7 bases removed from V and 3 bases from J, the gap between germline ends came to 16 bases. For the CDR3, the DNA is TGTGCCAGCAAGATCGGGGTATTCTTCTACGAGCAGTACTTC. This encodes CASKIGVFFYEQYF.

This chain connects TRBV27 to TRBJ2-1; TRBD2 aligns across 12 bases. Trimming cost V 2 bases and J 9 bases; bases outside gene matches: 5. Germline V gives CDR1 MNHEY, CDR2 SMNVEV (reference sequence). This CDR3 has 15 amino acids. The CDR3 coding sequence is TGTGCCAGCAGTTTACTAGCGGGAGGGCCGACTGAGCAGTTCTTC. It translates to CASSLLAGGPTEQFF.

This rearrangement joins TRBV18 to TRBJ2-5; D unclear. This CDR3 contains 13 residues. Germline V gives CDR1 KGHSH, CDR2 LQKENI. Trimming removed 0 bases from V and 5 bases from J, with 7 bases in between. The DNA of the CDR3 is TGTGCCAGCTCACCACCGTCCTTGGAGACCCAGTACTTC. It is translated as CASSPPSLETQYF.

This clone came up once. The rearrangement joins TRBV7-2 to TRBJ1-1; D ambiguous. This CDR3 has 11 residues. V lost 7 bases and J lost 6, with 9 bases in between. Germline lookup yields CDR1 SGHTA and CDR2 FQGNSA. CDR3 bases: TGTGCCAGCACCCTAGTGGCTGAAGCTTTCTTT. Protein: CASTLVAEAFF.

The chain employs TRBV5-4 and TRBJ2-1; 11 bases agree with TRBD2. V dropped 4 bases and J dropped 4; count of bases not matched to a gene: 7. The CDR3 runs 16 residues. CDR1 is SGHNT and CDR2 is YYREEE in the germline V gene (reference sequence). CDR3 coding DNA: TGTGCCAGCAGCATTTACGGGACTAGCGGTTACAATGAGCAGTTCTTC. It translates to CASSIYGTSGYNEQFF. The full variable domain, with the rest looked up from reference TRBV5-4 and TRBJ2-1, is ETGVTQSPTHLIKTRGQQVTLRCSSQSGHNTVSWYQQALGQGPQFIFQYYREEENGRGNFPPRFSGLQFPNYSSELNVNALELDDSALYLCASSIYGTSGYNEQFFGPGTRLTVL.

The genes are TRBV4-3 and TRBJ2-3; TRBD2 aligns across 11 bases. With 0 bases clipped from V and 0 bases from J, the junction kept 8 bases outside the gene matches. The CDR3 length is 19 residues. Germline values: CDR1 LGHNA, CDR2 YSLEER. In DNA form, the CDR3 reads TGCGCCAGCAGCCAAGATCCTCCCCGACTAGCGGGAAGCACAGATACGCAGTATTTT. This sequence encodes CASSQDPPRLAGSTDTQYF.

In this sample, this clone turned up a few times. This chain connects TRBV7-2 to TRBJ2-3; no firm D call. Germline loops: CDR1 SGHTA, CDR2 FQGNSA. This CDR3 has 12 amino acids. With 8 bases removed from V and 6 bases from J, the gap between germline ends came to 12 bases. CDR3 DNA: TGTGCCAGCTCGCACTATACGGATACGCAGTATTTT. This encodes CASSHYTDTQYF.